The T cell receptor beta chain under discussion was sequenced for a study of blood T cell repertoires in COVID-19. Turning to the study itself: Acute and convalescent COVID-19 specimens originated in the United States, Italy and Spain. Nucleic acid was either cDNA or gDNA, and it came from T cells, B-cell-depleted T cells, or PBMCs.

The V segment lost 4 bases and the J segment 4 bases; nucleotides outside the gene matches: 3. This CDR3 spans 14 amino acids. Germline V CDR1 and CDR2: MNHNY, SVGAGI (reference sequence). Original handling: For nucleated cells, counts were estimated from reference gene primer amplification. The data were produced by immunoSEQ multiplex PCR, yet TCRdb's version contains in-frame clones alone and is incomplete. The DNA gave D and trimming, while V, J and clone size come from that table. This sample has about 240,000 clones, with approximately 86% found just once. The receptor's source is a woman in her 30s with acute or convalescent COVID-19. This chain joins TRBV6-6 and TRBJ1-4; 7 positions match TRBD1. The material sequenced was peripheral blood. The CDR3 bases are TGTGCCAGCAGTTGGACAGGCTATAATGAAAAACTGTTTTTT. Its protein product is CASSWTGYNEKLFF.